This T cell receptor beta chain emerged from a study of cytomegalovirus exposure and HLA in healthy donors. Comment on this clone: The germline gene is not matched at one end of the junction; a read error may be the cause.

Amplification used 60 Vbeta primers and 13 Jbeta primers. Libraries were prepared by immunoSEQ multiplex PCR; TCRdb keeps only in-frame clonotypes and omits some of them. The table includes 110,000 to 150,000 clones, 77% detected once. CDR3 length: 16 amino acids. The germline V gene encodes CDR1 SGDLS and CDR2 YYNGEE. This TCR came from a male donor in good health and CMV-seronegative. The sample comprised PBMCs. The chain combines TRBV9 with TRBJ2-2; TRBD1 aligns across 8 bases. CDR3 DNA sequence: TGTGCCAGCAGCGTAGACAGGGGGGCGAAGACCGGGGAGCTGTTTTTT. This encodes CASSVDRGAKTGELFF. The full variable domain, completed using reference TRBV9 and TRBJ2-2, is DSGVTQTPKHLITATGQRVTLRCSPRSGDLSVYWYQQSLDQGLQFLIQYYNGEERAKGNILERFSAQQFPDLHSELNLSSLELGDSALYFCASSVDRGAKTGELFFGEGSRLTVL.